This is a list of T cell receptor beta chains from one sample in a study of cytomegalovirus exposure and HLA in healthy donors. Measured with immunoSEQ multiplex PCR; TCRdb has only the in-frame clones, and not every one. This sample has 120,000 to 150,000 clones, with approximately 79% found just once. The sample consisted of PBMCs. These receptors originate from a woman in her twenties or thirties in good health and CMV-seronegative. CDR3s include the opening cysteine and the closing phenylalanine or tryptophan. D genes are given only for firm matches. Only some rows state a clone size, as once, few, many or a class for expanded clones.

V gene	J gene	D gene	clone size	CDR3 DNA	CDR3 protein
TRBV27	TRBJ1-1	.	once	TGTGCCAGCAGTTTAGTCAGGGCACAGGAAGCTTTCTTT	CASSLVRAQEAFF
TRBV5-1	TRBJ1-4	.	once	TGCGCCAGCAGCTTGACAGCAACTAATGAAAAACTGTTTTTT	CASSLTATNEKLFF
TRBV4-3	TRBJ1-1	.	.	TGCGCCAGCAGCCAGGACATGAACACTGAAGCTTTCTTT	CASSQDMNTEAFF
TRBV21-1	TRBJ2-4	.	.	TGTGCCAGCAGCAAACCCGGGGAAGCCAAAAACATTCAGTACTTC	CASSKPGEAKNIQYF
TRBV7-2	TRBJ1-5	.	.	TGTGCCAGCAGCCCCCCTGGTCGGGAGGACCAGCCCCAGCATTTT	CASSPPGREDQPQHF
TRBV7-2	TRBJ2-5	.	.	TGTGCCAGCAGCTCTAATTTGGGTGGACAGTTCCAAGAGACCCAGTACTTC	CASSSNLGGQFQETQYF
TRBV6-5	TRBJ1-5	.	.	TGTGCCAGCATTCACAGGATTTATAGCAATCAGCCCCAGCATTTT	CASIHRIYSNQPQHF
TRBV7-8	TRBJ2-7	TRBD1	.	TGTGCCAGCAGTCCGCCGGGACAGACGACCTACGAGCAGTACTTC	CASSPPGQTTYEQYF
TRBV10-3	TRBJ1-5	.	once	TGTGCCATCAGTGGCGGGTTGGACCAGCCCCAGCATTTT	CAISGGLDQPQHF
TRBV7-2	TRBJ2-7	.	.	TGTGCCAGCAGCTTAGTATCGACAGTGAGCTCCTACGAGCAGTACTTC	CASSLVSTVSSYEQYF
TRBV2	TRBJ2-6	.	once	TGTGCCAGCAGTCGATTAACAGGGTCTGGGGCCAACGTCCTGACTTTC	CASSRLTGSGANVLTF
TRBV14	TRBJ2-1	TRBD2	.	TGTGCCAGCAGCCAAGCGGGATGGGGACTAAACAATGAGCAGTTCTTC	CASSQAGWGLNNEQFF
TRBV28	TRBJ2-3	.	.	TGTGCCAGCAGTTTAAGACTAACTGCAGATACGCAGTATTTT	CASSLRLTADTQYF
TRBV6-4	TRBJ1-5	.	.	TGTGCCAGCAGTGACTCAGCCGGGGGGGGTCAGCCCCAGCATTTT	CASSDSAGGGQPQHF
TRBV5-6	TRBJ1-5	.	.	TGTGCCAGCAGCCCCTTCGGGGATCAGCCCCAGCATTTT	CASSPFGDQPQHF
TRBV7-2	TRBJ1-1	TRBD1	.	TGTGCCAGCAGCACTCGACAGGGGACCACTGAAGCTTTCTTT	CASSTRQGTTEAFF
TRBV2	TRBJ2-2	TRBD2	few	TGTGCCAGCAGTGTGGGACTAGCGGGAAAAATCGGGGAGCTGTTTTTT	CASSVGLAGKIGELFF
TRBV27	TRBJ1-1	TRBD1	once	TGTGCCGCAGGGGGTACTGAAGCTTTCTTT	CAAGGTEAFF
TRBV5-6	TRBJ1-4	TRBD1	.	TGTGCCAGCAGCTCTTACCGGGACAGGGAAGGTCTTGAAAAACTGTTTTTT	CASSSYRDREGLEKLFF
TRBV4-1	TRBJ2-7	TRBD1	.	TGCGCCAGCAGCCAAGGACAGGGCGGCGAGCAGTACTTC	CASSQGQGGEQYF
TRBV19	TRBJ2-5	TRBD2	.	TGTGCCAGTAGTGGACTAGCGGGAGGGTCGGAGACCCAGTACTTC	CASSGLAGGSETQYF
TRBV5-4	TRBJ1-2	.	.	TGTGCCAGCAGCTTGGCCCTGGGGAGTGACTATGGCTACACCTTC	CASSLALGSDYGYTF